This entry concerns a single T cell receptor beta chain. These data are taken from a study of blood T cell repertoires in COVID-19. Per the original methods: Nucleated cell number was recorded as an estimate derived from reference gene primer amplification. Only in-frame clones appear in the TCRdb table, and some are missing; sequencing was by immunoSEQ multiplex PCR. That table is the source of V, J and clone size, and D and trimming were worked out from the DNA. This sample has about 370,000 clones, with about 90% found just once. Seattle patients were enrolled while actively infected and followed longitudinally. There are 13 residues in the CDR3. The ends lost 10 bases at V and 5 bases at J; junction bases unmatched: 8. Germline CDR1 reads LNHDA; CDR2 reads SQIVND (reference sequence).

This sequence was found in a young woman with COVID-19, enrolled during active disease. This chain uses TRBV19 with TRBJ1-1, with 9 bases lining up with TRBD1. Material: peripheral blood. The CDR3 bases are TGTGCCACTACGGGACAGGGAGAAACTGAAGCTTTCTTT. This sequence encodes CATTGQGETEAFF. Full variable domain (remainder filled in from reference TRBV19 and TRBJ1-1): DGGITQSPKYLFRKEGQNVTLSCEQNLNHDAMYWYRQDPGQGLRLIYYSQIVNDFQKGDIAEGYSVSREKKESFPLTVTSAQKNPTAFYLCATTGQGETEAFFGQGTRLTVV.